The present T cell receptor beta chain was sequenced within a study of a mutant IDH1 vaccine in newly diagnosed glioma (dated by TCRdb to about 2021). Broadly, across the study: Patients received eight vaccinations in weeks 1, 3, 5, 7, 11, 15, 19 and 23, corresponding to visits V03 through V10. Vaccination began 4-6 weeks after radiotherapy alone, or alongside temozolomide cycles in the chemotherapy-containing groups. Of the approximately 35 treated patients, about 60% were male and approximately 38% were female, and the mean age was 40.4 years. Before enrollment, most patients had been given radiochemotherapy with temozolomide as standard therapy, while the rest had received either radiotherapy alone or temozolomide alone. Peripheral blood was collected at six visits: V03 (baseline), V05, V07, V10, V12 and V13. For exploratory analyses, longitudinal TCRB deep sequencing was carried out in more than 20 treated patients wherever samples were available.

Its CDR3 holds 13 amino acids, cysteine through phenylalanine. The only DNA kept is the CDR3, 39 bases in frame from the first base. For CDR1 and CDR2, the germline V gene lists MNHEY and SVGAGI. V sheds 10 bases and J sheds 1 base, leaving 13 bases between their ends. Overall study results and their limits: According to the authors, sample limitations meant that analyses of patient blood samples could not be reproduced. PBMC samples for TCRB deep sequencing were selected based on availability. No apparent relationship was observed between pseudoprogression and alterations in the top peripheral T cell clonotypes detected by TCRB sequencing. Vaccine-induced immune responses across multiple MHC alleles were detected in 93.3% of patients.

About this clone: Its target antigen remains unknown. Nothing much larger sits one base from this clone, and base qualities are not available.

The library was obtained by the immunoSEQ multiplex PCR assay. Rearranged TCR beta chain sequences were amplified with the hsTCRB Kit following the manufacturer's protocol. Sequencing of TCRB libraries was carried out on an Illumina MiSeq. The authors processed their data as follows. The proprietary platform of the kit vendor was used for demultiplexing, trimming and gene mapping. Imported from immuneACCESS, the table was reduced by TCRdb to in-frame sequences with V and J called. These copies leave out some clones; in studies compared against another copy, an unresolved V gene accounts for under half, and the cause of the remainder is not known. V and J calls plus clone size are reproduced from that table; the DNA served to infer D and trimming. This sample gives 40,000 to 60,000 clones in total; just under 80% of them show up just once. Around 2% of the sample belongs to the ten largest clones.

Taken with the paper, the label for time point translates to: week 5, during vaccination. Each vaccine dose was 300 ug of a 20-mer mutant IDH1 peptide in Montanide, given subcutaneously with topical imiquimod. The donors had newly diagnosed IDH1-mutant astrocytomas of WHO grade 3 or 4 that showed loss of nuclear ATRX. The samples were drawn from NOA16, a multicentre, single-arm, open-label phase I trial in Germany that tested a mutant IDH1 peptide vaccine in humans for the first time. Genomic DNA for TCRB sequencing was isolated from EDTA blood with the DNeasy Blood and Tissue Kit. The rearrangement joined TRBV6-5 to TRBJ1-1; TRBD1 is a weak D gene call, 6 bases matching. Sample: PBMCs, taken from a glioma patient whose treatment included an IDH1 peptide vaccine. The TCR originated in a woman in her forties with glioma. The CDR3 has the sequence CANPGAWNTEAFF. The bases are TGTGCCAACCCAGGGGCTTGGAACACTGAAGCTTTCTTT.